The 10 T cell receptor beta chains reported below all come from one sample, sequenced in a study of cytomegalovirus exposure and HLA in healthy donors (dated by TCRdb to the late 2010s). The receptor library was made with the immunoSEQ multiplex PCR assay. For the multiplex PCR, a mixture combining 60 forward primers for TCR Vbeta segments and 13 reverse primers for TCR Jbeta segments was used. TCRdb took this table from immuneACCESS and kept in-frame rearrangements with V and J called. Such tables lack part of the clones; where checked against another copy, unresolved V genes explain under half of the gap, and the rest is unexplained. In this sample the table shows more than 150,000 clones, more than 75% of which occur a single time. The ten largest clones capture less than 2.5% of the sample. The sequenced sample consisted of PBMCs. The source is a woman aged 25 to 39 in good health and CMV-seropositive.

The chain joins TRBV6-1 to TRBJ2-5; 10 bases line up with TRBD1. V was pared by 5 bases and J by 7 bases, with 10 bases of the junction left unmatched. Germline V gene sequence: CDR1 MNHNS, CDR2 SASEGT. The CDR3 contains 15 residues. CDR3: CASSFGTGADGTQYF. The CDR3 DNA follows: TGTGCCAGCAGTTTCGGGACAGGGGCCGATGGGACCCAGTACTTC.

The V and J genes are TRBV27 and TRBJ2-6; maybe TRBD1 (5 bases). Germline V CDR1 and CDR2: MNHEY, SMNVEV (reference sequence). CDR3 length: 15 amino acids. Between the trimmed V and J ends, which lost 3 bases and 2 bases, there was a span of 8 bases. CDR3 in DNA: TGTGCCAGCAGTTTGGTCAGGGCTGGGGCCAACGTCCTGACTTTC. This translates into CASSLVRAGANVLTF.

This chain links TRBV28 with TRBJ1-5; D not certain. The germline gives CDR1 MDHEN, CDR2 SYDVKM. The CDR3 consists of 12 residues. Trimming removed 4 bases from V and 6 bases from J, with 7 bases in between. The CDR3 is CASSWSSQPQHF. DNA of the CDR3: TGTGCCAGCAGTTGGAGTAGTCAGCCCCAGCATTTT.

The V call is TRBV6-1, the J call TRBJ1-5; D uncertain. Trimming shortened V by 8 bases and J by 6 bases, and 14 bases separated the two germline ends. CDR3 length: 13 amino acids. Germline CDR1 is MNHNS and CDR2 is SASEGT. CDR3 protein: CASSGSGGQPQHF. DNA of the CDR3: TGTGCCAGCTCCGGGTCCGGTGGTCAGCCCCAGCATTTT.

The chain combines TRBV15 with TRBJ2-7, with D possibly TRBD1 on 6 matching bases. The CDR3 spans 15 residues. V gave up 1 base and J gave up 3 bases, with 13 bases separating them. Germline V gives CDR1 LNHNV, CDR2 YYDKDF (reference sequence). As DNA, the CDR3 is TGTGCCACCAGCAGAGTTGGGGGCACCAACTACGAGCAGTACTTC. Amino acid sequence: CATSRVGGTNYEQYF.

The chain combines TRBV12-5 with TRBJ2-3; 15 bases match TRBD2. The trim removed 3 bases at V and 4 bases at J, leaving 5 bases unmatched. The germline V gene has CDR1 LGHNT and CDR2 FRNRAP. There are 17 residues in the CDR3. The CDR3 nucleotides read TGTGCTAGTGGTTTAGGACTAGCGGGGGGGTCCTCAGATACGCAGTATTTT. Amino acid sequence: CASGLGLAGGSSDTQYF.

The chain couples TRBV18 to TRBJ2-5; 9 nucleotides agree with TRBD2. V shed 3 bases, J shed 2 bases, and the junction held 13 bases outside the gene matches. Germline V gene data show CDR1 as KGHSH and CDR2 as LQKENI. The CDR3 contains 18 residues. CDR3 sequence reads: CASSPRTSDWRVQETQYF. The CDR3 nucleotides are TGTGCCAGCTCACCGCGGACTAGCGATTGGCGGGTTCAAGAGACCCAGTACTTC.

The chain employs TRBV4-3 and TRBJ2-3; 10 bases are a match to TRBD2. Germline CDR1 is LGHNA and CDR2 is YSLEER. This CDR3 is built from 14 residues. Germline trimming cut 6 bases from V and 4 bases from J; bases unmatched to any gene: 4. The CDR3 sequence: CASSSGGWADTQYF. The CDR3 DNA reads TGCGCCAGCAGTAGCGGGGGGTGGGCAGATACGCAGTATTTT.

The chain recombines TRBV10-2 with TRBJ2-2; 11 nucleotides line up with TRBD2. The J segment lost 5 bases and the V segment lost 2 bases, leaving 10 bases of the junction unmatched. Germline-derived CDR1 and CDR2 are WSHSY and SAAADI. The CDR3 is 18 amino acids. CDR3 coding DNA: TGCGCCAGCAGTGAGCTAGCGGGGGGCGCGAAGGGGACCGGGGAGCTGTTTTTT. It yields the protein CASSELAGGAKGTGELFF.

This clone occurred once. The gene calls are TRBV30 and TRBJ2-2; possibly TRBD2 for D (5 bases). Per the germline V gene, CDR1 is GTSNPN and CDR2 is SVGIG (reference sequence). V lost 3 bases and J 6 bases, leaving 11 bases between the germline ends. There are 13 residues in the CDR3. The CDR3 sequence: CAWRDSAAGELFF. CDR3 bases: TGTGCCTGGAGGGACTCAGCGGCCGGGGAGCTGTTTTTT. Using reference TRBV30 and TRBJ2-2 for the parts outside the CDR3, the full variable domain is SQTIHQWPATLVQPVGSPLSLECTVEGTSNPNLYWYRQAAGRGLQLLFYSVGIGQISSEVPQNLSASRPQDRQFILSSKKLLLSDSGFYLCAWRDSAAGELFFGEGSRLTVL.